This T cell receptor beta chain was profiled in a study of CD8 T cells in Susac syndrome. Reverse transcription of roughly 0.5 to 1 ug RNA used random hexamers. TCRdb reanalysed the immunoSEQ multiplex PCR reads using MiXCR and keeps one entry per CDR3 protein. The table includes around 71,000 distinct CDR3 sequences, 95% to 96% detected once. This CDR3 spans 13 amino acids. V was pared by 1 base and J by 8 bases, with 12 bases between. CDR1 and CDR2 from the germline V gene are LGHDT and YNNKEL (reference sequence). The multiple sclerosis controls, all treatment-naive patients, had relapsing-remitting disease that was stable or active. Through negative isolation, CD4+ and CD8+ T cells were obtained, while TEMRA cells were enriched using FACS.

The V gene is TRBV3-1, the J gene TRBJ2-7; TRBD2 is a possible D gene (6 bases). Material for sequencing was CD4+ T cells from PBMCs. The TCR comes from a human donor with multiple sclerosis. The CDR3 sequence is CASSQVLGRQQYF. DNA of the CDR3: TGTGCCAGCAGCCAAGTCTTGGGGAGGCAGCAGTACTTC.